This entry is about one TCR beta chain. The sample is drawn from a study of shared clonotypes between healthy human individuals. Produced via immunoSEQ multiplex PCR; TCRdb's table is partial and in-frame only. Among around 600,000 clones listed, 90% to 95% were seen once. Naive CD8 cells, CD45RO-negative and positively selected for CCR7, excluded terminally differentiated effector memory CD45RA+ cells. The sample consisted of naive CD8+ T cells sorted from blood. This receptor was obtained from a woman in her thirties in good health.

CDR3 nucleotides: TGTGCCACCAGCAGGATCCGAACAGATACGCAGTATTTT. This gives the protein CATSRIRTDTQYF. The chain recombines TRBV15 with TRBJ2-3; no reliable D call. With 3 bases removed from V and 3 bases from J, the gap between germline ends came to 7 bases. In germline, CDR1 is LNHNV, CDR2 YYDKDF (reference sequence). The CDR3 runs 13 residues.